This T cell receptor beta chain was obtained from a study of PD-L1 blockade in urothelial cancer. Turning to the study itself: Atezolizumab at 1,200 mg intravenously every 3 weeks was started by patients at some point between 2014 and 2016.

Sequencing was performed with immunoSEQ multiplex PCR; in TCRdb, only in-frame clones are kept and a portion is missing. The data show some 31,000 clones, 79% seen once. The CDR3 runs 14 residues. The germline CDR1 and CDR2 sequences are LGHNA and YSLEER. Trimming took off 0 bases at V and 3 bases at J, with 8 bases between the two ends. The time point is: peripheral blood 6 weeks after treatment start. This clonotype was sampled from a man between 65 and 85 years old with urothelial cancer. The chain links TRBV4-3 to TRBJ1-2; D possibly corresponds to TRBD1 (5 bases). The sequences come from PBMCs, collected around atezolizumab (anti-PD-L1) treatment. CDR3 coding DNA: TGCGCCAGCAGCCAAGATAGGGGATACTATGGCTACACCTTC. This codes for CASSQDRGYYGYTF.